This paragraph covers one T cell receptor beta chain sequence. The V end lost 0 bases, the J end lost 1 base, and 5 bases lay between the germline ends. The CDR3 contains 14 residues. From germline, CDR1 is MRHNA and CDR2 SNTAGT. This sample is part of a study of shared clonotypes between healthy human individuals. Using immunoSEQ multiplex PCR, the repertoire was profiled, and TCRdb retains in-frame clones only, with some absent. The table lists under 750,000 clones, approximately 77% of them singletons. The chain links TRBV6-4 to TRBJ2-3; the D is unclear. This clonotype originated in a woman in her 30s in good health. Sample: memory CD4+ T cells sorted from blood. The subset is: CD45RA-negative fraction. CDR3 residues: CASSDSPGTDTQYF. CDR3 DNA sequence: TGTGCCAGCAGTGACTCGCCAGGCACAGATACGCAGTATTTT.